This T cell receptor beta chain derives from a study of blood T cells in healthy people across ages. Total RNA extraction produced at least 5.5 micrograms (per sample) for the study. For this clonotype: What it binds is not known.

General study results and limits: Shifts in expanded clonotypes may have been confounded by donor CMV status, which was unknown.

Next came a second PCR, run for roughly 6 to 11 cycles, which used a sample-barcoded 5' primer along with a J-beta primer mix. The authors tagged each cDNA molecule using a template-switch adaptor with 12 random nucleotides. TCRdb reprocessed the 5' RACE reads with MiXCR, giving one entry per CDR3 protein. The sample yields 650,000 to 800,000 distinct CDR3 sequences, roughly half seen once. The source material was blood. This clonotype originated in an elderly woman in good health.

The CDR3 sequence: CASSVWGTDTQYF. CDR3 DNA sequence: TGTGCCAGCAGCGTTTGGGGCACAGATACGCAGTATTTT. The V and J genes are TRBV11-2 and TRBJ2-3; D gene unclear. The CDR3 is made up of 13 amino acids. Trimming took 5 bases from V and 1 from J, leaving 7 bases between them. The germline V gene has CDR1 SGHAT and CDR2 FQNNGV.